A single sample gave rise to the 3 T cell receptor beta chains below, sequenced in a study of T-cell reconstitution after alpha-beta-depleted transplantation in children. Preparation of the TCRbeta library was carried out with unique molecular identifiers. TCRdb re-called the PCR reads through MiXCR, storing one row per CDR3 protein. Counted here are 180,000 or so distinct CDR3 sequences, 6.3% occurring once; the ten biggest clones make up 4.5%. The source material was PBMCs, sampled before TCRalphabeta/CD19-depleted stem cell transplant. All receptors come from a girl under three years old with combined immunodeficiency, due to receive a stem cell transplant.

This clonotype has a count of ten or more. The rearrangement uses TRBV4-1 and TRBJ2-5; D tentatively fits TRBD1 or TRBD2 (5 bases each). The length of the CDR3 is 15 residues. V was cut by 4 bases and J by 5 bases, with 17 bases left in between. Germline V lookup: CDR1 MGHRA, CDR2 YSYEKL. The CDR3 is CASSPRGPEVETQYF. The DNA for the CDR3 is TGCGCCAGCAGCCCAAGGGGACCCGAGGTTGAGACCCAGTACTTC.

Many counts were recorded for this clonotype. This sequence joins TRBV5-5 and TRBJ2-1; no clear D. Germline CDR1 reads SGHKS; CDR2 reads YYEKEE (reference sequence). The CDR3 loop spans 17 amino acids. The germline V and J ends were trimmed by 1 base and 0 bases, with 14 bases remaining between them. The CDR3 nucleotides are TGTGCCAGCAGCTTGCCCCCCTACAGCAGCTCCTACAATGAGCAGTTCTTC. This encodes CASSLPPYSSSYNEQFF.

This clonotype came up many times. V gene TRBV20-1 combines with J gene TRBJ2-2; TRBD1 might be the D (5 bases). Between the trimmed V and J ends, which lost 6 bases and 7 bases, there was a span of 12 bases. Germline values: CDR1 DFQATT, CDR2 SNEGSKA (reference sequence). There are 12 residues in the CDR3. The CDR3 loop reads CSASTVVGELFF. The CDR3 nucleotides are TGCAGTGCCTCGACAGTAGTCGGGGAGCTGTTTTTT.